This record looks at one T cell receptor (beta chain) sequence and its context. Its antigen remains unidentified. These data originate in a study of cytomegalovirus exposure and HLA in healthy donors. TCRdb's table, derived via immunoSEQ multiplex PCR, lists solely in-frame clones and lacks some. The sample holds some 170,000 clones; more than 75% are singletons and the top ten take roughly 1.5%. The ends lost 0 bases at V and 1 base at J; junction bases unmatched: 2. Germline-derived CDR1 and CDR2 are SGHTS and YDEGEE. This CDR3 has 15 amino acids. Overall study results and limits: The study listed around 150 cytomegalovirus-associated TCR beta chains.

The validation cohort, a group of 90 to 150 subjects, included the donors and was separate from the approximately 650-subject first cohort. The sequence was obtained from a woman under 40 in good health and CMV-seronegative. The V call is TRBV5-8, the J call TRBJ1-1; TRBD1 matches at 8 bases. The sequenced material came from PBMCs. Written as DNA, the CDR3 is TGTGCCAGCAGCTTGGCAGGGACAGGGAACACTGAAGCTTTCTTT. Translated: CASSLAGTGNTEAFF.